The source of this TCR beta chain is a study of CXCR3-negative and CXCR3-positive naive CD8 T cells. Broader study findings: Compared with CXCR3-negative naive cells, CXCR3-positive naive cells showed more hydrophobic TRB CDR3s. Memory CD8+ cells showed much lower diversity, while both naive subsets displayed comparably high diversity.

The germline V gene has CDR1 MNHGY and CDR2 SAAAGT. This CDR3 has 15 residues. As concerns this clonotype: Its antigen is still unknown.

With UMI labels, 5' RACE was used to prepare the TRB cDNA libraries. TCRdb re-called the 5' RACE reads; one entry per CDR3 protein, DNA not given. Here the sample table reports under 75,000 distinct CDR3 sequences. The sequenced sample consisted of naive CXCR3+ CD8+ T cells from blood. Subset in this sample: CD45RO-CCR7+CD27+CD95- naive CD8+ T cells expressing CXCR3 (TNR3+). This receptor was taken from a human donor in good health. Some clones in this sample may be carry-over from other donors' samples. The rearrangement joins TRBV6-8 to TRBJ1-2. CDR3 sequence reads: CASSYSGEANYGYTF.